This passage covers 7 T cell receptor beta chains from one sample sequenced in a study of control samples from healthy donors and cancer patients. The protocol was immunoSEQ multiplex PCR, while the TCRdb copy is restricted to in-frame clones and leaves out a portion. The sample records around 100,000 clones, roughly 90% being singletons. The sequenced material came from blood. Receptors originate from a human donor in good health. The donor label of this sample is uncertain.

This chain uses TRBV6-1 with TRBJ1-4; 10 bases agree with TRBD1. This CDR3 comprises 15 residues. Per germline, CDR1 MNHNS and CDR2 SASEGT. V was pared by 3 bases and J by 6 bases, with 4 bases of the junction left unmatched. CDR3 DNA sequence: TGTGCCAGCAGTGAGCCCGGGACAGGGGATGAAAAACTGTTTTTT. Its translation is CASSEPGTGDEKLFF.

V gene TRBV9 combines with J gene TRBJ2-2; TRBD1 agrees at 9 bases. The CDR3 extends over 18 amino acids. Unmatched junction bases numbered 12, after V lost 3 bases and J lost 3 bases. Looked up from germline, CDR1 is SGDLS and CDR2 is YYNGEE. The CDR3: CASSGSSDRGYYTGELFF. Here the CDR3 DNA reads TGTGCCAGCAGCGGATCTTCCGACAGGGGGTACTACACCGGGGAGCTGTTTTTT.

The chain is built from TRBV5-6 and TRBJ2-7; D is possibly TRBD2 (6 bases). V was shortened by 2 bases and J by 1 base, with 13 bases between the two germline ends. The CDR3 contains 15 residues. Germline CDR1 and CDR2: SGHDT and YYEEEE. The CDR3 coding sequence is TGTGCCAGCAGCTTCACTAGCCGGGTTTCCTACGAGCAGTACTTC. This encodes CASSFTSRVSYEQYF.

With regard to this clone: A read error may produce the germline difference seen at one junction end. This chain uses TRBV7-8 with TRBJ2-1; D is uncertain. The length of the CDR3 is 11 residues. Per the germline V gene, CDR1 is SGHVS and CDR2 is FQNEAQ. The CDR3 DNA sequence: TGTGCCAGCAACTTAGGATCGGTGCAGTTCTTC. Translating gives CASNLGSVQFF.

The rearrangement joins TRBV24-1 to TRBJ2-2, with a possible D match to TRBD1 (5 bases). This CDR3 is built from 17 residues. CDR1 KGHDR and CDR2 SFDVKD come from the germline V gene. The ends were cut back, 0 bases at V and 5 bases at J, with 15 bases in the middle. The CDR3 DNA reads TGTGCCACCAGTGATTTGAGGACGGCTTCAGGGACCGGGGAGCTGTTTTTT. It codes for CATSDLRTASGTGELFF.

The chain recombines TRBV5-1 with TRBJ2-5; TRBD2 is a possible D gene (6 bases). The CDR3 is 15 amino acids. Trimming cost V 3 bases and J 2 bases, with 14 bases left between them. CDR1 and CDR2 from the germline V gene are SGHRS and YFSETQ. CDR3 sequence (DNA): TGCGCCAGCAGCTCAAACATCGGGACTCAAGAGACCCAGTACTTC. Translated, it gives CASSSNIGTQETQYF. Full variable domain (missing parts from reference TRBV5-1 and TRBJ2-5): KAGVTQTPRYLIKTRGQQVTLSCSPISGHRSVSWYQQTPGQGLQFLFEYFSETQRNKGNFPGRFSGRQFSNSRSEMNVSTLELGDSALYLCASSSNIGTQETQYFGPGTRLLVL.

This chain links TRBV15 with TRBJ2-7; D is uncertain. Trimming stripped 3 bases from V and 1 base from J, with 1 base between. The CDR3 sequence is 11 residues long. The germline V gene has CDR1 LNHNV and CDR2 YYDKDF (reference sequence). The CDR3 reads CATSSSYEQYF. CDR3 sequence (DNA): TGTGCCACCAGCAGTTCCTACGAGCAGTACTTC.